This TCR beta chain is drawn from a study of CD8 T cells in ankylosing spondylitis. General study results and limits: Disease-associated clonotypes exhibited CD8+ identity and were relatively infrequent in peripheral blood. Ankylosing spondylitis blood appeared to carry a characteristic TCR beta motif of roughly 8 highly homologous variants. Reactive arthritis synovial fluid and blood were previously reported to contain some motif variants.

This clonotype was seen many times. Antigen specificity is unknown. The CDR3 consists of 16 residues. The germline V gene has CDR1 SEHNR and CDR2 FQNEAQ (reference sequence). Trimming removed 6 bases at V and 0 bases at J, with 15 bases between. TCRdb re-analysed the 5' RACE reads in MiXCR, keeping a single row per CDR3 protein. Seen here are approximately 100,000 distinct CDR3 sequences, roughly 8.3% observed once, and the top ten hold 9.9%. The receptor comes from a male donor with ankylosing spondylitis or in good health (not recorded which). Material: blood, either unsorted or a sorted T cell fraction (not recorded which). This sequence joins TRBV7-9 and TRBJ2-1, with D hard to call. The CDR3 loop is CASSRTATSSYNEQFF. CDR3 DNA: TGTGCCAGCAGTAGGACGGCTACCAGCTCCTACAATGAGCAGTTCTTC.